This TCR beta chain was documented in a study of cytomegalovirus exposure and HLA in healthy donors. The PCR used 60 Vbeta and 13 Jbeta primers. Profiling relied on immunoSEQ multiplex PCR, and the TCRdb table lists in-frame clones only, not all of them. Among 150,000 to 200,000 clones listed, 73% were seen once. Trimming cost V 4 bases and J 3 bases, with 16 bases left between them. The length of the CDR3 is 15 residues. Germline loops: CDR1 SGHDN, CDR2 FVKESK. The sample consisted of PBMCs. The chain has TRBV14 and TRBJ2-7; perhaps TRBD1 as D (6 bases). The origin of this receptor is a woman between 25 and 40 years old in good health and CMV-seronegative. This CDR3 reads CASSPRQAPGYEQYF. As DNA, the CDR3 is TGTGCCAGCAGCCCTAGACAGGCCCCAGGCTACGAGCAGTACTTC.